This record looks at one T cell receptor beta chain sequence and its context. Its matching antigen is unknown. A read error may explain this, as a much larger clone is one base away. RNA transcripts provided the source from which TCR beta CDR3 regions were amplified. TCR CDR3 regions were first amplified by RT-PCR with HTBI primers. One entry per CDR3 protein, called by TCRdb with MiXCR from the multiplex PCR reads. The table shows around 760,000 distinct CDR3 sequences, with approximately 36% occurring only once. This entry comes from a study of T cells in Graves' hyperthyroidism and ophthalmopathy. V lost 10 bases, J lost 1 base, and 7 bases lay in between. The CDR3 has 11 residues. Graves' hyperthyroidism without ophthalmopathy progression within 18 months was termed stable. Study results and limitations: Ophthalmopathy was identified by the model a median about six months ahead of onset. Most thyroid clonotypes with frequency above 0.001 were detected in blood. A model built on 13 V-J features separated ophthalmopathy from stable hyperthyroidism.

The V call is TRBV12-3 or TRBV12-4, the J call TRBJ1-1; D is uncertain. The sample consisted of blood. This receptor was obtained from a woman aged 40 to 49 with Graves' hyperthyroidism. DNA of the CDR3: TGTGCCACCTCTACGAACACTGAAGCTTTCTTT. Residues: CATSTNTEAFF.